The 17 T cell receptor beta chains given below trace back to one sample, sequenced in a study of blood T cell repertoires in COVID-19 (dated by TCRdb to the early 2020s). The library was made by the immunoSEQ multiplex PCR assay. Entries here come from immuneACCESS through TCRdb and include only in-frame sequences with V and J called. Some clones fail to appear in such tables; in the studies checked, an unresolved V gene covers under half of the shortfall, and the cause of the remainder is unknown. This sample lists about 300,000 clones; more than 70% were detected once. The biggest ten clones account for 6.9% of the sample. Sequenced material: peripheral blood. Receptors originate from a woman in her 30s who had recovered from COVID-19.

This clone was counted between two and nine times. This chain connects TRBV28 to TRBJ1-6, with TRBD1 matching 7 bases. Germline lookup yields CDR1 MDHEN and CDR2 SYDVKM. V lost 2 bases to trimming and J lost 14 bases; unmatched junction nucleotides: 3. The CDR3 is 12 amino acids. The CDR3 coding sequence is TGTGCCAGCAGTTTAAACACAGGGGCCCTCCACTTT. This gives the protein CASSLNTGALHF.

The CDR3 protein is CAWSVLPGETQYF. CDR3 sequence (DNA): TGTGCCTGGAGTGTACTCCCCGGTGAGACCCAGTACTTC. The rearrangement links TRBV30 to TRBJ2-5; unclear D gene. The CDR3 has 13 amino acids. Trimming removed 0 bases from V and 5 bases from J, with 10 bases in between. From germline, CDR1 is GTSNPN and CDR2 SVGIG (reference sequence). Filled out from reference TRBV30 and TRBJ2-5, the complete variable domain reads SQTIHQWPATLVQPVGSPLSLECTVEGTSNPNLYWYRQAAGRGLQLLFYSVGIGQISSEVPQNLSASRPQDRQFILSSKKLLLSDSGFYLCAWSVLPGETQYFGPGTRLLVL.

The chain carries TRBV5-4 and TRBJ1-2; 8 bases line up with TRBD1. The V gene's germline CDR1 is SGHNT and CDR2 YYREEE (reference sequence). The CDR3 is 17 residues long. J gave up 0 bases and V 5 bases, and 12 bases lay outside the gene matches. The CDR3 coding sequence is TGTGCCAGCAGGTCCGGGACAGGATGGGGAGCTAACTATGGCTACACCTTC. It yields the protein CASRSGTGWGANYGYTF.

The gene calls are TRBV11-2 and TRBJ2-7; TRBD1 agrees at 8 bases. Germline V gene data show CDR1 as SGHAT and CDR2 as FQNNGV. This CDR3 is 13 amino acids long. The V segment lost 5 bases and the J segment 2 bases; nucleotides outside the gene matches: 2. CDR3 DNA sequence: TGTGCCAGCAGCATGGACAGGGCCTACGAGCAGTACTTC. It specifies CASSMDRAYEQYF. The full variable domain, completed using reference TRBV11-2 and TRBJ2-7, is EAGVAQSPRYKIIEKRQSVAFWCNPISGHATLYWYQQILGQGPKLLIQFQNNGVVDDSQLPKDRFSAERLKGVDSTLKIQPAKLEDSAVYLCASSMDRAYEQYFGPGTRLTVT.

The chain couples TRBV6-6 to TRBJ1-6; 9 bases are shared with TRBD1. V dropped 10 bases and J dropped 9; count of bases not matched to a gene: 7. CDR3 length: 13 amino acids. CDR1 is MNHNY, CDR2 SVGAGI, per germline (reference sequence). The CDR3 DNA reads as TGTGCCATTACCCGGGACAGGGCTTCACCCCTCCACTTT. Translating it yields CAITRDRASPLHF.

The gene calls are TRBV7-3 and TRBJ2-2; 7 bases are a match to TRBD1. This CDR3 region has 16 residues. V dropped 4 bases and J dropped 2; count of bases not matched to a gene: 7. CDR1 and CDR2 (germline): SGHTA, FQGTGA. The CDR3 sequence is CASSYLGTVNTGELFF. Here the CDR3 DNA reads TGTGCCAGCAGCTATCTCGGGACAGTAAACACCGGGGAGCTGTTTTTT.

The rearrangement joins TRBV7-9 to TRBJ1-6; no definite D call. Per germline, CDR1 SEHNR and CDR2 FQNEAQ (reference sequence). The CDR3 sequence is 14 residues long. CDR3 coding DNA: TGTGCTACGAGGGCCATCTCCTATAATTCACCCCTCCACTTT. Residues: CATRAISYNSPLHF.

V is TRBV3-1 (or the pseudogene TRBV3-2) and J is TRBJ1-2; TRBD1 matches 7 bases. V gave up 2 bases and J gave up 0 bases; unmatched junction bases: 6. Germline lookup yields CDR1 LGHDT and CDR2 YNNKEL (reference sequence). The CDR3 has 16 residues. CDR3 sequence (DNA): TGTGCCAGCAGCCAAAAAGGACAGGACACTAACTATGGCTACACCTTC. Protein product: CASSQKGQDTNYGYTF.

This chain uses TRBV7-3 with TRBJ2-1, with 7 bases fitting TRBD1. This CDR3 region has 15 residues. In germline, CDR1 is SGHTA, CDR2 FQGTGA. Trimming removed 5 bases from V and 5 bases from J; junction bases left unmatched: 9. In DNA, the CDR3 is TGTGCCAGCAGCCCAACGGGACAGAGAAACAATGAGCAGTTCTTC. This translates into CASSPTGQRNNEQFF.

This sequence joins TRBV6-2 or TRBV6-3 and TRBJ1-4; D is unresolved. The CDR3 has 12 residues. Trimming stripped 7 bases from V and 8 bases from J, with 11 bases between. CDR1 and CDR2 (germline): MNHEY, SVGEGT. CDR3 region: CASTPVEEKLFF. The CDR3 region has the DNA TGTGCCAGCACCCCAGTAGAGGAAAAACTGTTTTTT.

The chain combines TRBV6-1 with TRBJ1-1; D unclear. CDR1 is MNHNS, CDR2 SASEGT, per germline. CDR3 length: 14 amino acids. V was pared by 2 bases and J by 0 bases, with 7 bases between. CDR3: CASSENIMNTEAFF. CDR3 nucleotide sequence: TGTGCCAGCAGTGAAAACATTATGAACACTGAAGCTTTCTTT.

This clone was observed a few times. V gene TRBV4-3 combines with J gene TRBJ2-5; 7 bases map to TRBD2. Germline loops: CDR1 LGHNA, CDR2 YSLEER. Unmatched junction bases numbered 5, after V lost 0 bases and J lost 4 bases. This CDR3 contains 15 residues. CDR3 coding DNA: TGCGCCAGCAGCCAAGAGTCGGGGGGAGGAGAGACCCAGTACTTC. This translates into CASSQESGGGETQYF.

CDR3 amino acids: CASSQRTQRGARYF. In nucleotides, the CDR3 is TGCGCCAGCAGCCAAAGGACGCAGCGGGGGGCCCGGTATTTT. V and J are TRBV4-1 and TRBJ2-3; 9 nucleotides agree with TRBD2. Unmatched junction bases numbered 11, after V lost 2 bases and J lost 14 bases. Per germline, CDR1 MGHRA and CDR2 YSYEKL. The CDR3 totals 14 residues.

V and J are TRBV10-3 and TRBJ2-7, with TRBD2 as a possible D gene (6 bases). Trimming removed 6 bases from V and 2 bases from J, with 20 bases in between. The V gene's germline CDR1 is ENHRY and CDR2 SYGVKD. The CDR3 is 16 amino acids. The CDR3 region is CAIRDPGTHRPYEQYF. The CDR3 nucleotides are TGTGCCATCAGAGACCCCGGGACTCATCGACCCTACGAGCAGTACTTC.

CDR3 nucleotide sequence: TGCAGCGCCGGACAGGGCCCAGGGGATGAGCAGTTCTTC. It is translated as CSAGQGPGDEQFF. J is TRBJ2-1 and V is TRBV29-1; 8 nucleotides match TRBD1. The CDR3 consists of 13 residues. The junction had 10 bases not matched to a gene; V was cut back by 7 bases and J by 8 bases. CDR1 and CDR2 from the germline V gene are SQVTM and ANQGSEA.

The chain has TRBV5-5 and TRBJ2-3; 7 bases agree with TRBD2. Germline V lookup: CDR1 SGHKS, CDR2 YYEKEE (reference sequence). There are 14 residues in the CDR3. J lost 0 bases, V lost 4 bases, and 2 bases had no gene match. CDR3 nucleotides: TGTGCCAGCAGCCGAGCGGGGAGCACAGATACGCAGTATTTT. Encoded protein: CASSRAGSTDTQYF.

Worth noting for this clone: One junction end does not reproduce the germline sequence, and a read error may be involved. This chain links TRBV18 with TRBJ1-3, with TRBD1 as a possible D gene (6 bases). CDR1 and CDR2 (germline): KGHSH, LQKENI. The CDR3 totals 16 residues. CDR3 DNA: TGTGCCAGCTCCCCACCGGGACACAACTCTGGAAACACCATATATTTT. The encoded protein is CASSPPGHNSGNTIYF.